The T cell receptor (beta chain) described here comes from a study of shared T cell receptors in the human thymus. V shed 7 bases and J 3 bases; nucleotides not matched to a gene: 8. This CDR3 is 14 amino acids long. Germline CDR1 MNHNS, CDR2 SASEGT. Sequenced by immunoSEQ multiplex PCR; TCRdb stores in-frame clones only, minus some. Altogether more than 550,000 clones are present, approximately 85% being singletons, with the ten largest covering around 0.0099%. These data were likewise used in another study, on human thymus T cells.

The sequenced sample was thymocytes. This sequence joins TRBV6-1 and TRBJ2-7; 8 positions agree with TRBD1. This clonotype originated in a girl in the first two years of life with a congenital heart defect. The CDR3: CASTRGRGLYEQYF. The CDR3 bases are TGTGCCAGCACCAGGGGCAGGGGGCTCTACGAGCAGTACTTC.